This is a list of T cell receptor beta chains from one sample in a study of T cells in localized non-small cell lung cancer. Sequenced by immunoSEQ multiplex PCR; TCRdb stores in-frame clones only, minus some. Altogether about 59,000 clones are present, about 90% being singletons, with the ten largest covering around 20%. The sample was peripheral blood, taken before any cancer treatment. The source is a man between 40 and 75 years old with stage I squamous cell lung carcinoma. CDR3s include the opening cysteine and the closing phenylalanine or tryptophan. Fields, in order: J gene, clone size, D gene, V gene, CDR3 protein, CDR3 DNA. The D gene is left open where the match is weak. Some rows have no size entry. The others give once, few or many, or a class for an expanded clone.

>TRBJ2-3|-|TRBD2|TRBV7-2
CASSRGGGASTDTQYF
TGTGCCAGCAGCCGCGGGGGAGGGGCAAGCACAGATACGCAGTATTTT
>TRBJ2-3|-|TRBD2|TRBV10-2
CASILTSGRTDTQYF
TGCGCCAGCATTTTGACTAGCGGCCGCACAGATACGCAGTATTTT
>TRBJ2-5|-|-|TRBV4-1
CASSQEDRQETQYF
TGCGCCAGCAGCCAAGAGGACAGACAAGAGACCCAGTACTTC
>TRBJ1-2|-|-|TRBV28
CASSPDYGYTF
TGTGCCAGCAGTCCAGACTATGGCTACACCTTC
>TRBJ2-7|-|-|TRBV9
CASSPQGVGIHEQYF
TGTGCCAGCAGCCCCCAAGGAGTAGGTATCCACGAGCAGTACTTC
>TRBJ2-7|-|TRBD2|TRBV5-8
CASSLAGGPYEQYF
TGTGCCAGCAGCTTAGCGGGAGGGCCTTACGAGCAGTACTTC
>TRBJ1-2|-|TRBD1|TRBV18
CASSPGQADGYTF
TGTGCCAGCTCACCGGGACAGGCGGATGGCTACACCTTC
>TRBJ2-7|-|-|TRBV5-3
CARSFGPYEQYF
TGTGCCAGAAGCTTTGGACCCTACGAGCAGTACTTC
>TRBJ2-5|once|-|TRBV6-1
CASSPTGSHETQYF
TGTGCCAGCAGTCCTACAGGGTCCCACGAGACCCAGTACTTC
>TRBJ2-4|-|-|TRBV5-4
CASSFGGGRLAKNIQYF
TGTGCCAGCAGCTTTGGTGGGGGCCGATTAGCCAAAAACATTCAGTACTTC
>TRBJ2-5|-|-|TRBV10-3
CAIGGETQYF
TGTGCCATCGGGGGAGAGACCCAGTACTTC
>TRBJ2-1|-|-|TRBV28
CASSPLSPSFQRGQFF
TGTGCCAGCAGTCCCCTTTCCCCTAGCTTCCAGAGGGGGCAGTTCTTC
>TRBJ2-5|-|TRBD1|TRBV7-2
CASSLPGGQGQETQYF
TGTGCCAGCAGCTTACCCGGGGGACAGGGTCAAGAGACCCAGTACTTC
>TRBJ2-7|-|-|TRBV28
CASSLGGGSGHEQYF
TGTGCCAGCAGTTTAGGGGGCGGGAGTGGGCACGAGCAGTACTTC
>TRBJ1-1|-|TRBD1|TRBV6-6
CATLLTGDTEAFF
TGTGCCACCCTCCTAACAGGGGACACTGAAGCTTTCTTT
>TRBJ1-2|-|-|TRBV10-3
CAITGGTEYGYTF
TGTGCCATCACTGGCGGGACTGAATATGGCTACACCTTC
>TRBJ1-1|-|TRBD1|TRBV9
CASSVEGGRDTEAFF
TGTGCCAGCAGCGTAGAAGGGGGCCGAGACACTGAAGCTTTCTTT
>TRBJ2-5|-|TRBD2|TRBV7-2
CASSLALAGGTEETQYF
TGTGCCAGCAGCTTGGCCCTAGCGGGAGGCACCGAAGAGACCCAGTACTTC
>TRBJ2-5|-|TRBD2|TRBV7-2
CASSSPGLAGGETQYF
TGTGCCAGCAGCTCTCCGGGACTAGCGGGAGGGGAGACCCAGTACTTC
>TRBJ2-3|-|TRBD2|TRBV6-6
CASRTGGVQADTQYF
TGTGCCAGCCGAACCGGGGGGGTGCAGGCAGATACGCAGTATTTT
>TRBJ2-5|-|-|TRBV2
CASSDSGAPRETQYF
TGTGCCAGCAGTGATTCAGGGGCCCCCAGGGAGACCCAGTACTTC
>TRBJ2-1|-|TRBD2|TRBV27
CASKPRTRLAGGNEQFF
TGTGCCAGCAAACCCCGCACCCGGCTAGCGGGAGGCAATGAGCAGTTCTTC
>TRBJ1-1|-|-|TRBV9
CASSVDLNTEAFF
TGTGCCAGCAGCGTAGACTTGAACACTGAAGCTTTCTTT
>TRBJ2-5|-|-|TRBV7-8
CASSLDRQETQYF
TGTGCCAGCAGCTTAGACAGACAAGAGACCCAGTACTTC
>TRBJ1-2|-|TRBD1|TRBV18
CASSPTPPGQGPVGYTF
TGTGCCAGCTCACCAACCCCACCCGGACAGGGGCCAGTCGGCTACACCTTC
>TRBJ1-5|-|-|TRBV7-2
CASRSGGSGQPQHF
TGTGCCAGCAGATCCGGGGGATCGGGCCAGCCCCAGCATTTT
>TRBJ1-5|-|TRBD1|TRBV11-3
CASSPTFIRTGGNSNQPQHF
TGTGCCAGCAGCCCTACCTTTATTAGGACAGGGGGCAATAGCAATCAGCCCCAGCATTTT
>TRBJ1-2|-|-|TRBV6-5
CASSSQGPRGDYGYTF
TGTGCCAGCAGTTCCCAGGGGCCCAGGGGAGACTATGGCTACACCTTC
>TRBJ2-7|-|TRBD1|TRBV9
CASSVPGQGAREQYF
TGTGCCAGCAGCGTCCCGGGACAGGGGGCGAGGGAGCAGTACTTC
>TRBJ2-1|-|-|TRBV27
CASSLSVRPDEQFF
TGTGCCAGCAGTTTATCGGTGCGTCCCGATGAGCAGTTCTTC
>TRBJ2-1|-|TRBD2|TRBV28
CASSPGGRENEQFF
TGTGCCAGCAGTCCCGGAGGGCGGGAGAATGAGCAGTTCTTC
>TRBJ2-1|-|-|TRBV7-9
CASSLYDNEQFF
TGTGCCAGCAGCTTATACGACAATGAGCAGTTCTTC
>TRBJ1-5|-|-|TRBV2
CASKKVATDNQPQHF
TGTGCCAGCAAAAAGGTCGCGACAGACAATCAGCCCCAGCATTTT
>TRBJ1-1|-|-|TRBV29-1
CSARGGGTEAFF
TGCAGCGCCCGTGGAGGGGGCACTGAAGCTTTCTTT
>TRBJ2-7|-|-|TRBV19
CASTPSGTARYEQYF
TGTGCCAGTACCCCCTCGGGAACAGCGAGGTACGAGCAGTACTTC
>TRBJ2-7|once|TRBD1|TRBV6-5
CASRRDRVNYEQYF
TGTGCCAGCAGGAGGGACAGGGTAAACTACGAGCAGTACTTC
>TRBJ2-1|once|TRBD2|TRBV7-3
CASSLHEGGPYEQFF
TGTGCCAGCAGCTTACACGAGGGAGGGCCCTATGAGCAGTTCTTC
>TRBJ2-7|-|-|TRBV6-5
CATKGEQYF
TGTGCCACAAAGGGGGAGCAGTACTTC
>TRBJ2-1|-|-|TRBV28
CASSYKDSGLSYNEQFF
TGTGCCAGCAGTTACAAGGATAGCGGTCTCTCCTACAATGAGCAGTTCTTC
>TRBJ2-3|-|-|TRBV7-3
CASSFGGSTDTQYF
TGTGCCAGCAGCTTCGGGGGAAGCACAGATACGCAGTATTTT
>TRBJ1-1|-|-|TRBV30
CAWGGLGMNTEAFF
TGTGCCTGGGGGGGACTCGGAATGAACACTGAAGCTTTCTTT
>TRBJ2-2|-|TRBD1|TRBV5-4
CATGDREKNTGELFF
TGTGCCACCGGCGACAGGGAAAAGAACACCGGGGAGCTGTTTTTT
>TRBJ1-2|-|-|TRBV9
CASSVGGGEVGLSYTF
TGTGCCAGCAGCGTGGGGGGAGGGGAAGTCGGTTTGAGCTACACCTTC